Listed here is a single TCR beta chain. The antigen remains unidentified. The sample is drawn from a study of cytomegalovirus exposure and HLA in healthy donors. Whole-study findings and limits: The study put 160 or so TCR beta chains on its list as cytomegalovirus-associated.

In the PCR, 60 Vbeta and 13 Jbeta primers were used. The repertoire was sequenced with immunoSEQ multiplex PCR; TCRdb's copy has only in-frame clones and lacks some. This repertoire comprises 100,000 or so clones; its ten largest clones make up 3% to 3.5%. Looked up from germline, CDR1 is LNHDA and CDR2 is SQIVND (reference sequence). This CDR3 contains 15 residues. V dropped 4 bases and J dropped 3; count of bases not matched to a gene: 8. The chain uses TRBV19 and TRBJ1-2; TRBD1 matches at 7 bases. The sequencing sample was made of PBMCs. The TCR originated in a young woman in good health and CMV-seronegative. The CDR3 region is CASSTLTGDDYGYTF. DNA for the CDR3: TGTGCCAGTAGTACCCTTACAGGGGACGACTATGGCTACACCTTC.